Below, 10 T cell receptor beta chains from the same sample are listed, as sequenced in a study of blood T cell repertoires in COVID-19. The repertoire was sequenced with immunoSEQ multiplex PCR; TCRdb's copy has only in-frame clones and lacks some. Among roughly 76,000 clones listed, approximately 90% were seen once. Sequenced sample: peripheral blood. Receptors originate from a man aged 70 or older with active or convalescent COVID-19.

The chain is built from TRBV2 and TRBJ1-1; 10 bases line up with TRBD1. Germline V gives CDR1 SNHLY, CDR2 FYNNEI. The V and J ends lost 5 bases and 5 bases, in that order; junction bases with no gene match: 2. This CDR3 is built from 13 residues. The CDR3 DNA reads TGTGCCAGCAGTCAGGGACAGGGGACTGAAGCTTTCTTT. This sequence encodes CASSQGQGTEAFF.

CDR3 sequence reads: CASSLGSGSLYEQYF. CDR3 bases: TGCGCCAGCAGCTTGGGGTCCGGGAGTCTCTACGAGCAGTACTTC. V usage is TRBV5-1 and J usage is TRBJ2-7; perhaps TRBD2 as D (6 bases). The germline CDR1 and CDR2 sequences are SGHRS and YFSETQ. This CDR3 has 15 amino acids. Between the trimmed V and J ends, which lost 0 bases and 3 bases, there was a span of 13 bases.

CDR3 in amino acids: CASSQDYSEKLFF. In DNA form, the CDR3 reads TGTGCCAGCAGCCAAGATTACTCGGAAAAACTGTTTTTT. The chain is built from TRBV4-2 and TRBJ1-4; D is unresolved. The CDR3 spans 13 residues. Trimming pared 0 bases from V and 8 bases from J, leaving 7 bases between. Germline V gene sequence: CDR1 LGHNA, CDR2 YNFKEQ.

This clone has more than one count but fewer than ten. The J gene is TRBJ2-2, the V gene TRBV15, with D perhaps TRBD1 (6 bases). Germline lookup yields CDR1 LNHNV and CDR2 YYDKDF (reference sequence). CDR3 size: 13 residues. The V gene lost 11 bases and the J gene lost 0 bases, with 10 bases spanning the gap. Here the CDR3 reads CAAGTPNTGELFF. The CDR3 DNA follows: TGTGCCGCCGGGACACCGAACACCGGGGAGCTGTTTTTT.

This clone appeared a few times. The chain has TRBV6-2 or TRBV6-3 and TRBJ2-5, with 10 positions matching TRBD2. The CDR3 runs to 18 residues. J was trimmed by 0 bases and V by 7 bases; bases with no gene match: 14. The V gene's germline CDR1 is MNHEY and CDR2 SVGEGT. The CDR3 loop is CASTPGGRLAGDQETQYF. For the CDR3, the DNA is TGTGCCAGCACCCCAGGGGGTCGGCTAGCGGGAGACCAAGAGACCCAGTACTTC.

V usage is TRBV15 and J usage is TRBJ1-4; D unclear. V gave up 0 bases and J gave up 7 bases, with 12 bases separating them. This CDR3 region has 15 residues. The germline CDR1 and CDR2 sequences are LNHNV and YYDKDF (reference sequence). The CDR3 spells CATSRDWAVGEKLFF. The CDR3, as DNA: TGTGCCACCAGCAGAGATTGGGCAGTAGGTGAAAAACTGTTTTTT.

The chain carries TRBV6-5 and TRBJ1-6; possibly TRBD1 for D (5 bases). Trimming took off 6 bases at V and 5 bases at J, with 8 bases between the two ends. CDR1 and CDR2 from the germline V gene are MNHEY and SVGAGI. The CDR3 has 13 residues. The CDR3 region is CASRTDNNSPLHF. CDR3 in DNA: TGTGCCAGCAGGACAGATAATAATTCACCCCTCCACTTT.

The CDR3 region is CASSERSKQNTEAFF. In nucleotides, the CDR3 is TGTGCCAGCAGCGAAAGAAGTAAGCAGAACACTGAAGCTTTCTTT. The V call is TRBV5-4, the J call TRBJ1-1; D ambiguous. Germline loops: CDR1 SGHNT, CDR2 YYREEE (reference sequence). V gave up 4 bases and J gave up 1 base, with 14 bases separating them. The CDR3 extends over 15 amino acids.

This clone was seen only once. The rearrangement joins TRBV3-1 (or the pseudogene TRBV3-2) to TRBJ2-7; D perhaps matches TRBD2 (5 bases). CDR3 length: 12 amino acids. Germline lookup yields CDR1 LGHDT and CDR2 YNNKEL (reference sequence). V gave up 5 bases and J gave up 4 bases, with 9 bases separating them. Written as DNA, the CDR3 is TGTGCCAGCAGCGTGGGCGGGTACGAGCAGTACTTC. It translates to CASSVGGYEQYF.

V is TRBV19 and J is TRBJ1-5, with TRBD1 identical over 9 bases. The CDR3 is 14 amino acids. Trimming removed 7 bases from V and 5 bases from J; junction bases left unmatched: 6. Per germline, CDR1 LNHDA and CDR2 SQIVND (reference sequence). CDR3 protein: CASTNTGGYQPQHF. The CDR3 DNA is TGTGCCAGTACGAATACAGGGGGCTATCAGCCCCAGCATTTT.